The 22 T cell receptor beta chains below come from one sample, sequenced in a study of blood T cell repertoires in COVID-19 (dated by TCRdb to 2018 to 2021). The library was generated by the immunoSEQ multiplex PCR assay. TCRdb retrieved this table from immuneACCESS and kept in-frame rearrangements only. Not all clones are present; in checked studies, unresolved V genes account for under half, and no reason is known for the remainder. The sample table contains about 350,000 clones; only one count was recorded for about 90% of them. More than 0.8% of the sample is held by the ten biggest clonotypes. Sequenced sample: PBMCs or T cells enriched from blood (not recorded which). Source of these receptors: a woman aged 25 to 39 who had recovered from COVID-19.

The rearrangement uses TRBV27 and TRBJ2-2; TRBD1 is a possible D gene (5 bases). Germline V gives CDR1 MNHEY, CDR2 SMNVEV (reference sequence). Trimming cost V 8 bases and J 5 bases, with 12 bases left between them. The CDR3 runs 13 residues. The CDR3 region is CASGIPGTGELFF. CDR3 DNA: TGTGCCAGCGGAATACCAGGGACCGGGGAGCTGTTTTTT.

The chain employs TRBV6-5 and TRBJ2-7; maybe TRBD1 (6 bases). With 0 bases removed from V and 1 base from J, the gap between germline ends came to 7 bases. The CDR3 length is 14 residues. CDR1 and CDR2 from the germline V gene are MNHEY and SVGAGI. The CDR3 protein is CASSYSRGSYEQYF. CDR3 nucleotides: TGTGCCAGCAGTTACTCGAGGGGGTCCTACGAGCAGTACTTC.

This clone showed up many times. As DNA, the CDR3 is TGTGCCAGCAGTTTATTTGTCAGCGAAATAAACTATGGCTACACCTTC. This sequence encodes CASSLFVSEINYGYTF. This chain uses TRBV28 with TRBJ1-2; D remains ambiguous. This CDR3 has 16 residues. Germline loops: CDR1 MDHEN, CDR2 SYDVKM. V shed 1 base and J shed 2 bases, with 14 bases lying between them.

This clone was detected once. V and J are TRBV9 and TRBJ2-3, with 11 bases fitting TRBD2. CDR1 is SGDLS, CDR2 YYNGEE, per germline. The trim removed 4 bases at V and 4 bases at J, leaving 11 bases unmatched. This CDR3 region has 17 residues. This CDR3 reads CASSLGLSGGASDTQYF. The CDR3 bases are TGTGCCAGCAGCTTAGGCCTTAGCGGGGGGGCATCAGATACGCAGTATTTT.

This clone was counted once. The genes are TRBV19 and TRBJ2-3, with TRBD1 matching over 9 bases. The trim removed 3 bases at V and 9 bases at J, leaving 13 bases unmatched. This CDR3 is built from 16 residues. Germline V gene lookup returns CDR1 LNHDA and CDR2 SQIVND (reference sequence). CDR3 region: CASSIIGTGTLSTQYF. The CDR3 DNA follows: TGTGCCAGTAGTATCATCGGGACAGGGACCCTTTCCACGCAGTATTTT.

This chain uses TRBV7-9 with TRBJ1-3, with D unclear. CDR1 and CDR2 (germline): SEHNR, FQNEAQ (reference sequence). V lost 5 bases, J lost 0 bases, and 14 bases lay in between. This CDR3 has 16 amino acids. The CDR3 coding sequence is TGTGCCAGCAGCCCCTCCAACAACCCCTCTGGAAACACCATATATTTT. Its protein is CASSPSNNPSGNTIYF.

The rearrangement uses TRBV11-2 and TRBJ2-5; D unclear. CDR1 is SGHAT and CDR2 is FQNNGV in the germline V gene. The CDR3 loop spans 14 amino acids. V was clipped by 2 bases and J by 4 bases, with 11 bases between them. CDR3 in DNA: TGTGCCAGCAGCTTAACCTTAGCCGCAGAGACCCAGTACTTC. Its protein product is CASSLTLAAETQYF.

The V call is TRBV14, the J call TRBJ1-3, with D possibly being TRBD1 (5 bases). The V end lost 3 bases, the J end lost 0 bases, and 9 bases lay between the germline ends. CDR3 length: 15 amino acids. In germline, CDR1 is SGHDN, CDR2 FVKESK. CDR3 loop: CASSHKGLSGNTIYF. The CDR3 DNA sequence: TGTGCCAGCAGCCATAAGGGGCTCTCTGGAAACACCATATATTTT.

V and J are TRBV28 and TRBJ2-3; 7 bases agree with TRBD1. With 6 bases clipped from V and 6 bases from J, the junction kept 12 bases outside the gene matches. Germline V gene sequence: CDR1 MDHEN, CDR2 SYDVKM. This CDR3 has 15 amino acids. CDR3: CASRPGQMPPDTQYF. The CDR3, as DNA: TGTGCCAGCAGACCGGGACAGATGCCACCGGATACGCAGTATTTT.

The chain recombines TRBV6-1 with TRBJ1-5; weak D call: TRBD1 (6 bases). The CDR3 has 15 amino acids. V was shortened by 3 bases and J by 8 bases, with 17 bases between the two germline ends. Germline loops: CDR1 MNHNS, CDR2 SASEGT. The CDR3 coding sequence is TGTGCCAGCAGTGATAATCTGGGCAGGGGTAAGCCCCAGCATTTT. Its translation: CASSDNLGRGKPQHF.

The rearrangement joins TRBV7-2 to TRBJ1-2; no clear D. From germline, CDR1 is SGHTA and CDR2 FQGNSA. V was pared by 4 bases and J by 3 bases, with 12 bases between. The CDR3 runs 14 residues. The CDR3 loop is CASSSPLVYYGYTF. The CDR3 coding sequence is TGTGCCAGCAGCTCTCCTCTTGTCTACTATGGCTACACCTTC.

This clone appeared a few times. CDR3 bases: TGTGCCAGCAGCCGGACTAGCGGGGGGAGGAACACCGGGGAGCTGTTTTTT. Encoded protein: CASSRTSGGRNTGELFF. The chain combines TRBV6-4 with TRBJ2-2; 14 bases line up with TRBD2. The length of the CDR3 is 17 residues. Germline CDR1 is MRHNA and CDR2 is SNTAGT. With V trimmed by 6 bases and J by 1 base, 4 bases remained unmatched.

The DNA of the CDR3 is TGTGCCAGTAGTATCAGGGGCCGTTGGACTGAAGCTTTCTTT. It codes for CASSIRGRWTEAFF. The V and J genes are TRBV19 and TRBJ1-1; D possibly corresponds to TRBD1 (6 bases). Trimming removed 3 bases at V and 5 bases at J, with 13 bases between. This CDR3 comprises 14 residues. CDR1 LNHDA and CDR2 SQIVND come from the germline V gene (reference sequence).

In its sample, this clone was seen once. The same CDR3 also results from other DNA sequences found in this sample. The V gene is TRBV18, the J gene TRBJ2-7; maybe TRBD1 (7 bases). Germline CDR1 reads KGHSH; CDR2 reads LQKENI. The V gene lost 5 bases and the J gene lost 1 base, with 9 bases spanning the gap. The CDR3 sequence is 13 residues long. The CDR3 reads CASSSGGSYEQYF. The CDR3 bases are TGTGCCAGCTCATCAGGGGGGTCCTACGAGCAGTACTTC.

Here the CDR3 reads CASSPPGTGFNEQYF. In DNA form, the CDR3 reads TGTGCCAGCAGCCCACCCGGGACAGGGTTCAACGAGCAGTACTTC. The chain recombines TRBV7-9 with TRBJ2-7; 9 nucleotides agree with TRBD1. The CDR3 has 15 amino acids. V shed 5 bases, J shed 5 bases, and the junction held 10 bases outside the gene matches. CDR1 SEHNR and CDR2 FQNEAQ come from the germline V gene (reference sequence).

The rearrangement uses TRBV4-2 and TRBJ2-5; tentatively, D is TRBD2 (6 bases). The CDR3 sequence is 14 residues long. V lost 6 bases, J lost 7 bases, and 18 bases lay in between. Germline CDR1 LGHNA, CDR2 YNFKEQ. CDR3 in DNA: TGTGCCAGCAGTCCGTTCCCGGAGGGTCGGACCCAGTACTTC. Its protein is CASSPFPEGRTQYF.

The chain couples TRBV9 to TRBJ1-3, with D possibly TRBD1 on 5 matching bases. Germline assignment: CDR1 SGDLS and CDR2 YYNGEE. V was shortened by 5 bases and J by 4 bases, with 16 bases between the two germline ends. CDR3 length equals 15 residues. CDR3 DNA sequence: TGTGCCAGCAGTCCGACCGCGGGGCGAGGAAACACCATATATTTT. Encoded protein: CASSPTAGRGNTIYF.

The chain links TRBV6-1 to TRBJ2-5; TRBD1 might be the D (6 bases). Deletions cut 0 bases from V and 1 base from J, with 9 bases between. Germline CDR1 is MNHNS and CDR2 is SASEGT. The CDR3 spans 15 residues. CDR3: CASSEAWGRQETQYF. In nucleotides, the CDR3 is TGTGCCAGCAGTGAAGCTTGGGGGCGCCAAGAGACCCAGTACTTC.

The chain carries TRBV20-1 and TRBJ1-1, with 9 bases identical to TRBD1. The CDR3 is 11 amino acids. The J segment lost 5 bases and the V segment lost 7 bases, leaving 2 bases of the junction unmatched. The germline V gene has CDR1 DFQATT and CDR2 SNEGSKA (reference sequence). CDR3 in amino acids: CSVDRGTEAFF. In DNA, the CDR3 is TGCAGTGTTGACAGGGGGACTGAAGCTTTCTTT.

Here the CDR3 DNA reads TGTGCCAGCAGCCCGACAGGGGGATCTTACAATGAGCAGTTCTTC. Translating gives CASSPTGGSYNEQFF. The rearrangement links TRBV5-6 to TRBJ2-1; 9 positions match TRBD1. Germline CDR1 reads SGHDT; CDR2 reads YYEEEE. CDR3 size: 15 residues. The ends lost 4 bases at V and 4 bases at J; junction bases unmatched: 6.

This chain links TRBV11-2 with TRBJ2-1; perhaps TRBD1 as D (5 bases). The V end was cut by 1 base, the J end by 6 bases, with 7 bases between. CDR3 length: 13 amino acids. CDR1 is SGHAT and CDR2 is FQNNGV in the germline V gene. CDR3 loop: CASSLVDSNEQFF. CDR3 nucleotides: TGTGCCAGCAGCTTAGTAGACAGCAATGAGCAGTTCTTC. Using reference TRBV11-2 and TRBJ2-1 for the parts outside the CDR3, the full variable domain is EAGVAQSPRYKIIEKRQSVAFWCNPISGHATLYWYQQILGQGPKLLIQFQNNGVVDDSQLPKDRFSAERLKGVDSTLKIQPAKLEDSAVYLCASSLVDSNEQFFGPGTRLTVL.

CDR3 DNA sequence: TGTGCCAGCAGCCCAGGACAGGGGAGTACCGGGGAGCTGTTTTTT. Amino acid sequence: CASSPGQGSTGELFF. The J gene is TRBJ2-2, the V gene TRBV7-9; 9 bases fit TRBD1. With V trimmed by 5 bases and J by 5 bases, 6 bases remained unmatched. The CDR3 sequence is 15 residues long. Germline V gene data show CDR1 as SEHNR and CDR2 as FQNEAQ (reference sequence). The variable domain in full, with the rest retrieved from reference TRBV7-9 and TRBJ2-2, is DTGVSQNPRHKITKRGQNVTFRCDPISEHNRLYWYRQTLGQGPEFLTYFQNEAQLEKSRLLSDRFSAERPKGSFSTLEIQRTEQGDSAMYLCASSPGQGSTGELFFGEGSRLTVL.